The T cell receptor (beta chain) under discussion was sequenced for a study of blood T cell repertoires in COVID-19. For the study at large: Whether acute or convalescent, the COVID-19 samples came from the United States, Italy and Spain. T cells, B-cell-depleted T cells, or PBMCs supplied cDNA or gDNA.

Authors' methods: Amplification from reference gene primers served as the basis for estimated nucleated cell counts. Assay: immunoSEQ multiplex PCR; the TCRdb copy retains only in-frame clones and omits some. The V and J calls and the clone size are those of that table, but D and trimming were determined from the DNA. Of approximately 170,000 clones in the sample, roughly four fifths were seen once. Concerning this clone: The sample contains more than one DNA sequence encoding this CDR3.

Germline V gene data show CDR1 as SEHNR and CDR2 as FQNEAQ (reference sequence). V was shortened by 1 base and J by 5 bases, with 6 bases between the two germline ends. This CDR3 contains 13 residues. The source material was peripheral blood. This chain joins TRBV7-9 and TRBJ1-5; possibly TRBD1 for D (5 bases). This TCR was recovered from a man aged 65-85 years who had recovered from COVID-19. The DNA for the CDR3 is TGTGCCAGCAGCTTAGGGGGGGATCAGCCCCAGCATTTT. Its protein product is CASSLGGDQPQHF.